This is a list of T cell receptor beta chains from one sample in a study of T-cell reconstitution after alpha-beta-depleted transplantation in children. TCRdb re-analysed the PCR reads in MiXCR, keeping a single row per CDR3 protein. The sample has 250,000 to 350,000 distinct CDR3 sequences; 9.9% are singletons. Specimen: PBMCs from the stem cell graft donor, collected from the stem cell graft. The receptors originated from a human donor who donated a stem cell graft to a child with SCID. The CDR3 runs from the conserved cysteine through the conserved F or W. Each record gives: J gene, clone size, V gene, D gene, CDR3 protein, CDR3 DNA. The D gene is left open where the match is weak. Size is stated for part of the rows, as once, few or many counts, or as a class when the clone is expanded.

j_call: TRBJ2-2; clone_size: NA; v_call: TRBV12-3/TRBV12-4; d_call: NA; cdr3_aa: CASTSRQNTGELFF; cdr3_nt: TGTGCCAGCACCTCCCGACAGAACACCGGGGAGCTGTTTTTT
j_call: TRBJ2-3; clone_size: many; v_call: TRBV5-1; d_call: NA; cdr3_aa: CASSSTGSTDTQYF; cdr3_nt: TGCGCCAGCAGCTCCACAGGGAGCACAGATACGCAGTATTTT
j_call: TRBJ2-3; clone_size: NA; v_call: TRBV11-1; d_call: TRBD2; cdr3_aa: CASSGTSGGLDPDTQYF; cdr3_nt: TGTGCCAGCAGCGGGACTAGCGGGGGGCTTGACCCAGATACGCAGTATTTT
j_call: TRBJ1-1; clone_size: NA; v_call: TRBV5-1; d_call: NA; cdr3_aa: CASSLVMGTNTEAFF; cdr3_nt: TGCGCCAGCAGCTTGGTCATGGGCACGAACACTGAAGCTTTCTTT
j_call: TRBJ2-1; clone_size: NA; v_call: TRBV5-1; d_call: NA; cdr3_aa: CASSWSQGNYNEQFF; cdr3_nt: TGCGCCAGCAGCTGGAGCCAAGGGAACTACAATGAGCAGTTCTTC
j_call: TRBJ2-6; clone_size: many; v_call: TRBV15; d_call: NA; cdr3_aa: CATSRIVPSGANVLTF; cdr3_nt: TGTGCCACCAGCAGAATAGTCCCCTCTGGGGCCAACGTCCTGACTTTC
j_call: TRBJ2-7; clone_size: NA; v_call: TRBV18; d_call: TRBD1; cdr3_aa: CASSPGQGEHEQYF; cdr3_nt: TGTGCCAGCTCACCTGGACAGGGGGAACACGAGCAGTACTTC
j_call: TRBJ2-3; clone_size: few; v_call: TRBV7-9; d_call: NA; cdr3_aa: CASSFEGKNTDTQYF; cdr3_nt: TGTGCCAGCAGCTTCGAGGGCAAGAACACAGATACGCAGTATTTT
j_call: TRBJ1-2; clone_size: NA; v_call: TRBV12-3/TRBV12-4; d_call: TRBD1; cdr3_aa: CASSSRQGSGYTF; cdr3_nt: TGTGCCAGCAGTTCAAGACAGGGGAGCGGCTACACCTTC
j_call: TRBJ2-1; clone_size: many; v_call: TRBV7-3; d_call: TRBD1; cdr3_aa: CASSLFGTGLGNEQFF; cdr3_nt: TGTGCCAGCAGCTTATTCGGGACAGGGTTGGGCAATGAGCAGTTCTTC
j_call: TRBJ2-2; clone_size: few; v_call: TRBV27; d_call: NA; cdr3_aa: CASSSGTTNTGELFF; cdr3_nt: TGTGCCAGCAGTTCCGGGACAACGAACACCGGGGAGCTGTTTTTT
j_call: TRBJ2-2; clone_size: many; v_call: TRBV2; d_call: TRBD1; cdr3_aa: CASSATGVNTGELFF; cdr3_nt: TGTGCCAGCAGTGCAACAGGGGTTAACACCGGGGAGCTGTTTTTT
j_call: TRBJ2-3; clone_size: many; v_call: TRBV12-3/TRBV12-4; d_call: NA; cdr3_aa: CASSIGVYASTDTQYF; cdr3_nt: TGTGCCAGCAGCATAGGGGTATATGCTAGCACAGATACGCAGTATTTT
j_call: TRBJ2-7; clone_size: few; v_call: TRBV10-1; d_call: TRBD1; cdr3_aa: CASTGTGGYEQYF; cdr3_nt: TGCGCCAGCACAGGGACAGGCGGCTACGAGCAGTACTTC
j_call: TRBJ2-1; clone_size: many; v_call: TRBV9; d_call: NA; cdr3_aa: CASSVDPGGTYNEQFF; cdr3_nt: TGTGCCAGCAGCGTAGATCCGGGGGGCACCTACAATGAGCAGTTCTTC
j_call: TRBJ1-3; clone_size: few; v_call: TRBV20-1; d_call: NA; cdr3_aa: CSAGSSGNTIYF; cdr3_nt: TGCAGTGCTGGGAGCTCTGGAAACACCATATATTTT
j_call: TRBJ2-1; clone_size: many; v_call: TRBV5-1; d_call: TRBD2; cdr3_aa: CASSLLAGGNNEQFF; cdr3_nt: TGTGCCAGCAGCCTCCTGGCGGGGGGGAACAATGAGCAGTTCTTC
j_call: TRBJ2-2; clone_size: many; v_call: TRBV20-1; d_call: TRBD2; cdr3_aa: CSASTTSVNTGELFF; cdr3_nt: TGCAGTGCTAGCACTACTAGCGTTAACACCGGGGAGCTGTTTTTT
j_call: TRBJ2-3; clone_size: few; v_call: TRBV24-1; d_call: NA; cdr3_aa: CATSETTLGGLGTQYF; cdr3_nt: TGTGCCACCAGTGAAACCACCCTTGGGGGACTTGGGACGCAGTATTTT
j_call: TRBJ2-1; clone_size: NA; v_call: TRBV3-1; d_call: TRBD1; cdr3_aa: CASSQVPTRRDRGYNEQFF; cdr3_nt: TGTGCCAGCAGCCAGGTACCGACTCGGCGGGACAGGGGCTACAATGAGCAGTTCTTC
j_call: TRBJ1-6; clone_size: NA; v_call: TRBV7-9; d_call: TRBD1; cdr3_aa: CASSTGGSPLHF; cdr3_nt: TGTGCCAGCAGCACAGGGGGTTCACCCCTCCACTTT
j_call: TRBJ2-5; clone_size: NA; v_call: TRBV29-1; d_call: TRBD2; cdr3_aa: CSVLRTSTETQYF; cdr3_nt: TGCAGCGTACTAAGGACTAGCACGGAGACCCAGTACTTC
j_call: TRBJ1-1; clone_size: few; v_call: TRBV24-1; d_call: NA; cdr3_aa: CATSRRGPEGAEAFF; cdr3_nt: TGTGCCACCAGTCGGCGTGGGCCAGAGGGGGCTGAAGCTTTCTTT
j_call: TRBJ2-7; clone_size: few; v_call: TRBV5-1; d_call: NA; cdr3_aa: CASSSVVGQATYEQYF; cdr3_nt: TGCGCCAGCAGCTCGGTGGTGGGGCAGGCGACCTACGAGCAGTACTTC
j_call: TRBJ2-7; clone_size: few; v_call: TRBV5-1; d_call: NA; cdr3_aa: CASSRTQGSYEQYF; cdr3_nt: TGCGCCAGCAGCCGGACTCAGGGGTCCTACGAGCAGTACTTC
j_call: TRBJ2-1; clone_size: few; v_call: TRBV5-8; d_call: NA; cdr3_aa: CASSSGPPRGQFF; cdr3_nt: TGTGCCAGCAGCTCTGGACCCCCTCGCGGGCAGTTCTTC
j_call: TRBJ1-1; clone_size: NA; v_call: TRBV18; d_call: NA; cdr3_aa: CASSPLDNTEAFF; cdr3_nt: TGTGCCAGCTCACCATTAGATAACACTGAAGCTTTCTTT
j_call: TRBJ2-5; clone_size: few; v_call: TRBV29-1; d_call: NA; cdr3_aa: CSVAGTGRWETQYF; cdr3_nt: TGCAGCGTTGCGGGTACAGGGAGATGGGAGACCCAGTACTTC
j_call: TRBJ2-7; clone_size: many; v_call: TRBV5-1; d_call: TRBD1; cdr3_aa: CASSLGQGANEQYF; cdr3_nt: TGCGCCAGCAGCTTGGGGCAGGGGGCGAACGAGCAGTACTTC
j_call: TRBJ1-6; clone_size: few; v_call: TRBV7-6; d_call: TRBD1; cdr3_aa: CASSAGTANNSPLHF; cdr3_nt: TGTGCCAGCAGCGCCGGGACAGCAAATAATTCACCCCTCCACTTT
j_call: TRBJ2-6; clone_size: few; v_call: TRBV4-1; d_call: TRBD1; cdr3_aa: CASSQDRTGASGANVLTF; cdr3_nt: TGCGCCAGCAGCCAAGATAGGACAGGGGCCTCTGGGGCCAACGTCCTGACTTTC
j_call: TRBJ2-3; clone_size: many; v_call: TRBV11-2; d_call: NA; cdr3_aa: CASSTQRGPDTQYF; cdr3_nt: TGTGCCAGCAGCACCCAGAGAGGTCCCGATACGCAGTATTTT
j_call: TRBJ2-1; clone_size: many; v_call: TRBV27; d_call: TRBD2; cdr3_aa: CASSLTSWHEQFF; cdr3_nt: TGTGCCAGCAGTTTGACTAGCTGGCATGAGCAGTTCTTC
j_call: TRBJ2-6; clone_size: NA; v_call: TRBV12-3/TRBV12-4; d_call: NA; cdr3_aa: CASTLGAAGANVLTF; cdr3_nt: TGTGCCAGCACCTTAGGGGCCGCTGGGGCCAACGTCCTGACTTTC
j_call: TRBJ2-2; clone_size: many; v_call: TRBV7-2; d_call: NA; cdr3_aa: CASSRLWVAVGELFF; cdr3_nt: TGTGCCAGCAGTCGGCTCTGGGTCGCGGTCGGGGAGCTGTTTTTT
j_call: TRBJ1-1; clone_size: NA; v_call: TRBV3-1; d_call: TRBD1; cdr3_aa: CASRRPGQGNTEAFF; cdr3_nt: TGTGCCAGCAGGCGACCGGGACAGGGGAACACTGAAGCTTTCTTT
j_call: TRBJ1-6; clone_size: NA; v_call: TRBV7-2; d_call: NA; cdr3_aa: CASSRRDGYNSPLHF; cdr3_nt: TGTGCCAGCAGCCGAAGGGACGGATATAATTCACCCCTCCACTTT
j_call: TRBJ1-1; clone_size: NA; v_call: TRBV25-1; d_call: NA; cdr3_aa: CASSPARGGNTEAFF; cdr3_nt: TGTGCCAGCAGTCCCGCCCGGGGGGGGAACACTGAAGCTTTCTTT
j_call: TRBJ1-2; clone_size: NA; v_call: TRBV11-2; d_call: NA; cdr3_aa: CASSLAPDRSNYGYTF; cdr3_nt: TGTGCCAGCAGCTTAGCTCCTGACAGGAGTAACTATGGCTACACCTTC
j_call: TRBJ2-5; clone_size: NA; v_call: TRBV6-1; d_call: NA; cdr3_aa: CATLDRIQETQYF; cdr3_nt: TGTGCCACCCTTGACCGGATCCAAGAGACCCAGTACTTC
j_call: TRBJ2-3; clone_size: NA; v_call: TRBV12-3/TRBV12-4; d_call: NA; cdr3_aa: CASSFRGWGGTDTQYF; cdr3_nt: TGTGCCAGCAGTTTCCGAGGATGGGGCGGCACAGATACGCAGTATTTT
j_call: TRBJ2-1; clone_size: few; v_call: TRBV20-1; d_call: NA; cdr3_aa: CSARRVSGGIGEQFF; cdr3_nt: TGCAGTGCTAGAAGGGTTTCAGGTGGGATCGGTGAGCAGTTCTTC
j_call: TRBJ2-1; clone_size: NA; v_call: TRBV7-9; d_call: NA; cdr3_aa: CASSLGVSEQFF; cdr3_nt: TGTGCCAGCAGCTTAGGAGTCAGTGAGCAGTTCTTC
j_call: TRBJ1-2; clone_size: NA; v_call: TRBV19; d_call: NA; cdr3_aa: CASSIATGTDYGDTF; cdr3_nt: TGTGCCAGTAGTATAGCCACAGGGACTGACTATGGCGACACCTTC
j_call: TRBJ2-4; clone_size: few; v_call: TRBV27; d_call: TRBD2; cdr3_aa: CASSLFPSGAKNIQYF; cdr3_nt: TGTGCCAGCAGTTTATTTCCTAGCGGAGCCAAAAACATTCAGTACTTC
j_call: TRBJ2-1; clone_size: NA; v_call: TRBV5-1; d_call: TRBD1; cdr3_aa: CASSPAGQGMDEQFF; cdr3_nt: TGCGCCAGCAGCCCAGCGGGACAGGGTATGGATGAGCAGTTCTTC
j_call: TRBJ2-3; clone_size: few; v_call: TRBV4-1; d_call: NA; cdr3_aa: CASSQDPGGTDTQYF; cdr3_nt: TGCGCCAGCAGCCAAGATCCGGGGGGCACAGATACGCAGTATTTT
j_call: TRBJ2-7; clone_size: many; v_call: TRBV4-1; d_call: TRBD1; cdr3_aa: CASTDPGQGYEQYF; cdr3_nt: TGCGCCAGCACCGATCCGGGACAGGGCTACGAGCAGTACTTC
j_call: TRBJ2-7; clone_size: few; v_call: TRBV5-1; d_call: TRBD2; cdr3_aa: CASSLPGLAGGRSYEQYF; cdr3_nt: TGCGCCAGCAGCTTGCCCGGACTAGCGGGGGGCCGATCCTACGAGCAGTACTTC
j_call: TRBJ1-6; clone_size: once; v_call: TRBV20-1; d_call: NA; cdr3_aa: CSAEKLQAHYNSPLHF; cdr3_nt: TGCAGTGCCGAAAAATTACAGGCCCACTATAATTCACCCCTCCACTTT
j_call: TRBJ2-1; clone_size: NA; v_call: TRBV6-5; d_call: TRBD2; cdr3_aa: CASSYSGLAGLSYNEQFF; cdr3_nt: TGTGCCAGCAGTTACTCTGGACTAGCGGGCCTCTCCTACAATGAGCAGTTCTTC
j_call: TRBJ1-1; clone_size: many; v_call: TRBV6-1; d_call: NA; cdr3_aa: CASSELGIWLDTEAFF; cdr3_nt: TGTGCCAGCAGTGAACTTGGTATCTGGTTAGACACTGAAGCTTTCTTT
j_call: TRBJ2-4; clone_size: many; v_call: TRBV9; d_call: NA; cdr3_aa: CASSDQSGAGAKNIQYF; cdr3_nt: TGTGCCAGCAGCGATCAGTCTGGGGCAGGAGCCAAAAACATTCAGTACTTC
j_call: TRBJ2-1; clone_size: NA; v_call: TRBV20-1; d_call: NA; cdr3_aa: CSATGVGNEQFF; cdr3_nt: TGCAGTGCTACGGGGGTCGGGAATGAGCAGTTCTTC
j_call: TRBJ1-1; clone_size: NA; v_call: TRBV20-1; d_call: NA; cdr3_aa: CSASPRGLAFF; cdr3_nt: TGCAGTGCTAGTCCACGGGGTCTAGCTTTCTTT
j_call: TRBJ2-7; clone_size: NA; v_call: TRBV4-1; d_call: NA; cdr3_aa: CASRQLLGDSSYEQYF; cdr3_nt: TGCGCCAGCAGACAACTTTTGGGCGACAGCTCCTACGAGCAGTACTTC
j_call: TRBJ1-1; clone_size: NA; v_call: TRBV2; d_call: NA; cdr3_aa: CASSRGVNTEAFF; cdr3_nt: TGTGCCAGCAGCCGGGGGGTGAACACTGAAGCTTTCTTT
j_call: TRBJ1-3; clone_size: NA; v_call: TRBV10-3; d_call: NA; cdr3_aa: CAISGVNLGGNTIYF; cdr3_nt: TGTGCCATCAGTGGTGTTAATCTCGGTGGAAACACCATATATTTT
j_call: TRBJ2-1; clone_size: few; v_call: TRBV3-1; d_call: NA; cdr3_aa: CASSQVEYNEQFF; cdr3_nt: TGTGCCAGCAGCCAAGTAGAATACAATGAGCAGTTCTTC